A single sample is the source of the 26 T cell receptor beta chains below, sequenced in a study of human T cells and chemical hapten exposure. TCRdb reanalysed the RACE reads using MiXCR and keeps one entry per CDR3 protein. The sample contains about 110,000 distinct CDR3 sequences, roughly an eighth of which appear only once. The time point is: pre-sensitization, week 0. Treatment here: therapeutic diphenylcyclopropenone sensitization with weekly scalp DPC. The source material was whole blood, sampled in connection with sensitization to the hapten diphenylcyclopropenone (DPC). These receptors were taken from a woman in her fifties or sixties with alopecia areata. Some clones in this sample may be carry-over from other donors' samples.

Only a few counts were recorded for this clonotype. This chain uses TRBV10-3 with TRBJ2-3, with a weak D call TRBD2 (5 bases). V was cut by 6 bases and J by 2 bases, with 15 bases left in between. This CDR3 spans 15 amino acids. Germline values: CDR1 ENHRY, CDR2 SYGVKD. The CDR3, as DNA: TGTGCCATCAGCGTCGGGGTGTTAGACACAGATACGCAGTATTTT. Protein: CAISVGVLDTDTQYF.

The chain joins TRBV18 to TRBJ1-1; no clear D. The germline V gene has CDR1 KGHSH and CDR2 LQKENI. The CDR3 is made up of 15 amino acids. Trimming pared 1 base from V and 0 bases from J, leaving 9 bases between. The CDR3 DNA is TGTGCCAGCTCACCACGGGCAGAAATGAACACTGAAGCTTTCTTT. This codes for CASSPRAEMNTEAFF.

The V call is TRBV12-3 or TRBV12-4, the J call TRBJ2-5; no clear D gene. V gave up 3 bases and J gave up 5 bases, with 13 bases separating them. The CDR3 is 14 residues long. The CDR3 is CASSLVKMGETQYF. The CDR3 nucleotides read TGTGCCAGCAGTTTGGTCAAAATGGGGGAGACCCAGTACTTC.

Here the CDR3 DNA reads TGCGCCAGCAGCTTGAATACGTTTTATGGCTACACCTTC. Its translation: CASSLNTFYGYTF. This chain links TRBV5-1 with TRBJ1-2; unclear D gene. The CDR3 totals 13 residues. Deletions cut 1 base from V and 5 bases from J, with 9 bases between. CDR1 is SGHRS, CDR2 YFSETQ, per germline.

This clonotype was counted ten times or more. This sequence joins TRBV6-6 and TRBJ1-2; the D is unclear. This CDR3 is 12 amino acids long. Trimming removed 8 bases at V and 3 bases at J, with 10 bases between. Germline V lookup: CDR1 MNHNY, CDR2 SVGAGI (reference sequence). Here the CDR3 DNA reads TGTGCCAGCCAGGAGTTATACTATGGCTACACCTTC. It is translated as CASQELYYGYTF.

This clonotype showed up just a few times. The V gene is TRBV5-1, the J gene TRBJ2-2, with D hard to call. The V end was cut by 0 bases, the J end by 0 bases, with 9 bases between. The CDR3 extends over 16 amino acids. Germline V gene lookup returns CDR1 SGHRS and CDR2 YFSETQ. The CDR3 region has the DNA TGCGCCAGCAGCTTGGCACAGTCGGCGAACACCGGGGAGCTGTTTTTT. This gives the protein CASSLAQSANTGELFF.

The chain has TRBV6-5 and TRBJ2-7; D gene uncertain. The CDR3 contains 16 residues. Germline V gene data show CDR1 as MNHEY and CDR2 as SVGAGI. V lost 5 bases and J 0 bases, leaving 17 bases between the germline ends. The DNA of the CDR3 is TGTGCCAGCAGTCGCTCTAACGAGTGGGGCTCCTACGAGCAGTACTTC. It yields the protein CASSRSNEWGSYEQYF.

Written as DNA, the CDR3 is TGTGCCAGTAGAAGGTGGAGCGGGGGGACAGATACGCAGTATTTT. It codes for CASRRWSGGTDTQYF. The chain has TRBV19 and TRBJ2-3; 9 bases are shared with TRBD2. The trim removed 6 bases at V and 3 bases at J, leaving 7 bases unmatched. This CDR3 is built from 15 residues. CDR1 is LNHDA and CDR2 is SQIVND in the germline V gene (reference sequence).

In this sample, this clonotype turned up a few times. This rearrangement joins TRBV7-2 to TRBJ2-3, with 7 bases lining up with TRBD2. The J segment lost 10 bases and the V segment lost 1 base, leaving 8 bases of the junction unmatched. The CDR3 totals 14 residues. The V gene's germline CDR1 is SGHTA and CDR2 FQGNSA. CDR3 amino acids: CASSLEAGEYAQYF. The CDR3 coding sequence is TGTGCCAGCAGCTTAGAGGCGGGGGAGTACGCGCAGTATTTT.

The CDR3 nucleotides are TGTGCCAGCACCGGGACAGGGACCTACAATGAGCAGTTCTTC. Translated, it gives CASTGTGTYNEQFF. The chain combines TRBV27 with TRBJ2-1, with 9 bases that match TRBD1. V gave up 7 bases and J gave up 2 bases; unmatched junction bases: 3. The CDR3 loop spans 14 amino acids. Germline CDR1 MNHEY, CDR2 SMNVEV (reference sequence).

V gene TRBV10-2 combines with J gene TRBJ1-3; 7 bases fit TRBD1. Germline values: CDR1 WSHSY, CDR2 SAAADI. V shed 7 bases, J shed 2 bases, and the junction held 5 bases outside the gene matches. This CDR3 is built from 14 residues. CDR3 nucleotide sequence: TGCGCCAGCACCCCAGACAGGGCTGGAAACACCATATATTTT. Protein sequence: CASTPDRAGNTIYF.

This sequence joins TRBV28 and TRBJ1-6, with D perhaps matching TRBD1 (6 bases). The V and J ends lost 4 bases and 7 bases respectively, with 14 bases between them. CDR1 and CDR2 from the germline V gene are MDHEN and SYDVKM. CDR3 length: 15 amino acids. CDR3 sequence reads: CASSSLGGANSPLHF. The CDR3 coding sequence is TGTGCCAGCAGTTCCCTCGGGGGGGCGAATTCACCCCTCCACTTT.

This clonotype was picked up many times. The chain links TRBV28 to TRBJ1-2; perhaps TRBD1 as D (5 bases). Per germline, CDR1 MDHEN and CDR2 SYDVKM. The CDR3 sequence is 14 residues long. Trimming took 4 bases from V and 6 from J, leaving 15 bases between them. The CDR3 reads CASSSSVLRDGYTF. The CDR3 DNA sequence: TGTGCCAGCAGTTCCTCCGTCCTCAGGGATGGCTACACCTTC.

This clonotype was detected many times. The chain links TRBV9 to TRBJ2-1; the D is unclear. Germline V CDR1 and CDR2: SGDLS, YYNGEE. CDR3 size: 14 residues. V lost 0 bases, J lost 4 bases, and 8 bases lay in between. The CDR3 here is CASSVGSAYNEQFF. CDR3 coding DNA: TGTGCCAGCAGCGTAGGGTCCGCATACAATGAGCAGTTCTTC. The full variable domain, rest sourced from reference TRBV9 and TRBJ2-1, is DSGVTQTPKHLITATGQRVTLRCSPRSGDLSVYWYQQSLDQGLQFLIQYYNGEERAKGNILERFSAQQFPDLHSELNLSSLELGDSALYFCASSVGSAYNEQFFGPGTRLTVL.

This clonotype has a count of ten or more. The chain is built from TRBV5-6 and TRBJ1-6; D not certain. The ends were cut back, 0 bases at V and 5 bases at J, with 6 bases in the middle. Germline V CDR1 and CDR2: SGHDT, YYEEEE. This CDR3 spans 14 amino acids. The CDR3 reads CASSLGQHNSPLHF. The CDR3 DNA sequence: TGTGCCAGCAGCTTGGGGCAGCATAATTCACCCCTCCACTTT. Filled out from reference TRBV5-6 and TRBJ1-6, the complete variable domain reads DAGVTQSPTHLIKTRGQQVTLRCSPKSGHDTVSWYQQALGQGPQFIFQYYEEEERQRGNFPDRFSGHQFPNYSSELNVNALLLGDSALYLCASSLGQHNSPLHFGNGTRLTVT.

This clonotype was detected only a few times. CDR3 loop: CASSFRPTDTQYF. DNA of the CDR3: TGTGCCAGCAGCTTCAGGCCCACAGATACGCAGTATTTT. The rearrangement uses TRBV11-2 and TRBJ2-3; D is unclear. Germline assignment: CDR1 SGHAT and CDR2 FQNNGV. The V end lost 3 bases, the J end lost 2 bases, and 6 bases lay between the germline ends. The CDR3 length is 13 residues.

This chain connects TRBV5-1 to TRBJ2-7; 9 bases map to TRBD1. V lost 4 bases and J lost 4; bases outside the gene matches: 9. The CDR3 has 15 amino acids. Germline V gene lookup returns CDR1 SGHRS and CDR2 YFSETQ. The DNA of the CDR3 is TGCGCCAGCAGCCCTCCGACCGGGACAGGGTACGAGCAGTACTTC. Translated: CASSPPTGTGYEQYF.

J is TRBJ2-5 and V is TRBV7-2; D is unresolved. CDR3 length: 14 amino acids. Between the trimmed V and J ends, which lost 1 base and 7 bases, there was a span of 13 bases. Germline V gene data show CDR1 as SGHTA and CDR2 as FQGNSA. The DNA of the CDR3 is TGTGCCAGCAGCTTAGGGCCGAGATCCGGGACCCAGTACTTC. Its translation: CASSLGPRSGTQYF.

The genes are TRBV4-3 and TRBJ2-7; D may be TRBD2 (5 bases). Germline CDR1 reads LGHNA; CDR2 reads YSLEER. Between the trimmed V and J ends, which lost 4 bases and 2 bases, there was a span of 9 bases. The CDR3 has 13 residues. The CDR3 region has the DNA TGCGCCAGCAGCCCCGGACTGCCCTACGAGCAGTACTTC. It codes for CASSPGLPYEQYF.

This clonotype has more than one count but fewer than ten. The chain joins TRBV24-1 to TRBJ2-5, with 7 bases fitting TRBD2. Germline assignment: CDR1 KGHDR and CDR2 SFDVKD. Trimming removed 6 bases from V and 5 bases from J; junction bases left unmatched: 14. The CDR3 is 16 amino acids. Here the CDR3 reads CATSPRAGARDETQYF. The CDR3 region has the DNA TGTGCCACCAGTCCTCGGGCGGGAGCCCGGGATGAGACCCAGTACTTC.

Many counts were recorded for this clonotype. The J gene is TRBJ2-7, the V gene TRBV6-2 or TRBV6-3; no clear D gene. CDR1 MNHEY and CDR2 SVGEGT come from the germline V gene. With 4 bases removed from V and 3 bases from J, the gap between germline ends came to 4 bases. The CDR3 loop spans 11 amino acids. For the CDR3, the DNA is TGTGCCAGCAGTTTTCTCTACGAGCAGTACTTC. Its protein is CASSFLYEQYF.

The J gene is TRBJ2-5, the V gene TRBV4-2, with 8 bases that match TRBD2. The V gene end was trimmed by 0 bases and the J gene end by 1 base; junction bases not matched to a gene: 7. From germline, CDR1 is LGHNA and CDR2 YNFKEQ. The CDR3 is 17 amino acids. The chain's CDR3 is CASSQESSGTLQETQYF. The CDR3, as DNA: TGTGCCAGCAGCCAAGAAAGTAGCGGGACTCTCCAAGAGACCCAGTACTTC.

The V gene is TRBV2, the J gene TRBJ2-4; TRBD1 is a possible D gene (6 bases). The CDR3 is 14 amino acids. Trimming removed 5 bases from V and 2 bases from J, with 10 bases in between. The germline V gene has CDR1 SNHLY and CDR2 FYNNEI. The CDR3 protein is CASSPQGTKNIQYF. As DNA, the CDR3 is TGTGCCAGCAGTCCCCAGGGGACCAAAAACATTCAGTACTTC.

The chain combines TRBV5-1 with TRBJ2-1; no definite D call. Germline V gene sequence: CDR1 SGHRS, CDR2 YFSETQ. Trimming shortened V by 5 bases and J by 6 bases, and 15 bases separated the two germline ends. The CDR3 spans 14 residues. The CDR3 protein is CASSHSTKGNEQFF. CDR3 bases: TGCGCCAGCAGTCACAGTACAAAGGGCAATGAGCAGTTCTTC.

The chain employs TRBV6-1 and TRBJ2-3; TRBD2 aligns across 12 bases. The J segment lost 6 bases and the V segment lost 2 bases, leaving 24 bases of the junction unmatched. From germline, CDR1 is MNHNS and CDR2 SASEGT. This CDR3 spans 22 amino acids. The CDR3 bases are TGTGCCAGCAGTGAACTACCCACCGGGGCTAGCGGGGGGGCTATTGGCCGTGATACGCAGTATTTT. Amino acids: CASSELPTGASGGAIGRDTQYF.

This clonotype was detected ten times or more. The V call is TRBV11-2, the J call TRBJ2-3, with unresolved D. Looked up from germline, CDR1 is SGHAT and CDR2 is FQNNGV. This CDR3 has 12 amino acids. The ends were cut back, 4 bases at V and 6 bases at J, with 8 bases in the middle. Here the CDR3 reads CASSSRRDTQYF. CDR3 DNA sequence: TGTGCCAGCAGCTCGAGAAGGGATACGCAGTATTTT.